Sequencing of this TCR beta chain was carried out in a study of blood T cell repertoires in COVID-19. About the research overall: Some COVID-19 samples were acute and others convalescent; all came from the United States, Italy and Spain. Sample material is recorded as cDNA or gDNA derived from T cells, B-cell-depleted T cells, or PBMCs.

The CDR3 totals 14 residues. Germline values: CDR1 MNHGY, CDR2 SAAAGT. After removal of 6 bases from V and 7 bases from J, the junction contained 9 bases not matched to a gene. Clones were read by immunoSEQ multiplex PCR, and TCRdb kept only the in-frame ones, dropping some. This sample has roughly 150,000 clones; more than 70% occur once, and the top ten carry around 2.1%. The chain uses TRBV6-8 and TRBJ1-5; 7 bases map to TRBD1. The sequence was obtained from a man aged 50-60 years who had recovered from COVID-19. Specimen: peripheral blood. The CDR3 nucleotides are TGTGCCAGCAGATACCAGGGGGATAAGCAGCCCCAGCATTTT. It encodes CASRYQGDKQPQHF.